Included here is one T cell receptor beta chain sequence, with context. This sample is drawn from a study of blood T cell repertoires in COVID-19. Study at large: COVID-19 samples from acute and convalescent phases originated in the United States, Italy and Spain. Nucleic acid was either cDNA or gDNA, and it came from T cells, B-cell-depleted T cells, or PBMCs.

Source study methods: Estimation of nucleated cell counts relied on the amplification of reference gene primers. Repertoires were generated with immunoSEQ multiplex PCR, while TCRdb's copy carries only in-frame clones and drops some. Clone size and V and J calls were adopted from that table, with D and trimming inferred from the DNA. Among roughly 90,000 clones listed, around four fifths were seen once. This CDR3 contains 14 residues. Per the germline V gene, CDR1 is ENHRY and CDR2 is SYGVKD. Trimming took off 2 bases at V and 9 bases at J, with 16 bases between the two ends. This clonotype originated in a man in his fifties or sixties with acute or convalescent COVID-19. Sequencing used peripheral blood. The chain links TRBV10-3 to TRBJ2-5; TRBD1 is a possible D gene (5 bases). The CDR3 DNA reads TGTGCCATCAGTGAGGGGGCCTCAGACAGATCCCAGTACTTC. Its protein is CAISEGASDRSQYF.